This T cell receptor beta chain was recovered during a study of post-analysis software for immune sequencing data. Findings and caveats of the study: Strong same-batch co-clustering of samples appeared with F measure clustering. Significantly lower normalized Chao1 diversity was seen in multiple sclerosis patients than in controls.

Tagging with unique molecular identifiers was a feature of the TCR beta cDNA libraries. MiXCR was run by TCRdb on the PCR reads, yielding one entry per CDR3 protein. The data contain some 190,000 distinct CDR3 sequences, 29% of them singletons. This clonotype was found many times. As yet, its antigen is unknown. Sequencing was done on a sample of blood. This clonotype originated in a girl aged 2-17 years with multiple sclerosis.

The CDR3 loop reads CASSFRDTSGSGLVADTQYF. CDR3 sequence (DNA): TGTGCCAGCAGTTTCCGCGATACTAGCGGGAGCGGTCTGGTCGCAGATACGCAGTATTTT. This chain uses TRBV27 with TRBJ2-3; 11 bases are a match to TRBD2. V lost 3 bases and J lost 4; bases outside the gene matches: 18. The germline gives CDR1 MNHEY, CDR2 SMNVEV (reference sequence). There are 20 residues in the CDR3.